These 14 T cell receptor beta chains came from one sample sequenced in a study of beta chain features in type 1 diabetes. Notes on the study in general: Patients with Type 1 diabetes showed moderately but significantly shorter TCRB CDR3s in all four CD4+ subsets.

For these TCRs, the target antigens are not known. Expressed TCRB transcripts were sequenced because the isolated RNA had all been reverse transcribed beforehand. TCRdb's table, derived via immunoSEQ multiplex PCR, lists solely in-frame clones and lacks some. There are more than 100,000 clones in the sample; less than 20% occur only once, and 2% to 3% lies in the top ten. The material sequenced was central memory CD4+ T cells from blood. The receptor source for this set is a man younger than 45 with type 1 diabetes.

CDR3 amino acids: CASSESGIGYEQFF. In DNA, the CDR3 is TGTGCCAGCAGTGAATCGGGTATTGGTTATGAGCAGTTCTTC. This chain connects TRBV6-5 to TRBJ2-1, with D hard to call. V dropped 5 bases and J dropped 8 bases, with 16 bases sitting between them. Germline V lookup: CDR1 MNHEY, CDR2 SVGAGI. The CDR3 has 14 residues.

J is TRBJ1-6 and V is TRBV7-2; D unresolved. V lost 5 bases to trimming and J lost 7 bases, with 18 bases between them. Germline V gene data show CDR1 as SGHTA and CDR2 as FQGNSA. This CDR3 contains 16 residues. The CDR3 DNA reads TGTGCCAGCAGCCCCTCGACATGGGGATGGAATTCACCCCTCCACTTT. Translating it yields CASSPSTWGWNSPLHF.

The V gene is TRBV15, the J gene TRBJ1-2, with 7 bases fitting TRBD1. Germline V lookup: CDR1 LNHNV, CDR2 YYDKDF (reference sequence). The CDR3 totals 13 residues. The V segment lost 2 bases and the J segment 7 bases; nucleotides outside the gene matches: 4. The CDR3 loop reads CATSRTGAVGYTF. Written as DNA, the CDR3 is TGTGCCACCAGCAGAACAGGGGCGGTTGGCTACACCTTC.

The rearrangement links TRBV9 to TRBJ1-1, with D unclear. V was shortened by 4 bases and J by 2 bases, with 15 bases between the two germline ends. Germline V gives CDR1 SGDLS, CDR2 YYNGEE. The CDR3 length is 15 residues. The CDR3 nucleotides read TGTGCCAGCAGCCGTGCCCCCGTGGGTAACACTGAAGCTTTCTTT. Protein: CASSRAPVGNTEAFF.

The table lists this clone with a few counts. In DNA, the CDR3 is TGTGCCAGCAGCTTAGGAGGATTGCGTAGGCAGGGTGGTGAAGCTTTCTTT. It yields the protein CASSLGGLRRQGGEAFF. The gene calls are TRBV7-9 and TRBJ1-1, with D tentatively TRBD1 (5 bases). V gave up 1 base and J gave up 7 bases, with 22 bases separating them. This CDR3 comprises 17 residues. CDR1 and CDR2 (germline): SEHNR, FQNEAQ (reference sequence).

This clone was counted between two and nine times. Written as DNA, the CDR3 is TGCGCCAGCAGTGAGCGGGCGGACTACAATGAGCAGTTCTTC. This sequence encodes CASSERADYNEQFF. This chain joins TRBV10-1 and TRBJ2-1; D remains ambiguous. Germline lookup yields CDR1 WNHNN and CDR2 SYGVQD (reference sequence). V lost 2 bases to trimming and J lost 3 bases, with 8 bases between them. This CDR3 is built from 14 residues.

This clone has just a few counts. One end of the junction fails to match germline, which may point to a read error. The chain is built from TRBV29-1 and TRBJ2-3; 12 bases are shared with TRBD2. CDR3 size: 14 residues. Per the germline V gene, CDR1 is SQVTM and CDR2 is ANQGSEA. CDR3 amino acids: CSVEASGGADTQYF. CDR3 coding DNA: TGCAGCGTGGAAGCTAGCGGGGGGGCAGATACGCAGTATTTT.

The rearrangement links TRBV29-1 to TRBJ2-3, with 7 bases lining up with TRBD1. There are 14 residues in the CDR3. Germline values: CDR1 SQVTM, CDR2 ANQGSEA. The V and J ends lost 6 bases and 1 base, in that order; junction bases with no gene match: 7. For the CDR3, the DNA is TGCAGCGTCGAACAGGGGATCGGCACAGATACGCAGTATTTT. This codes for CSVEQGIGTDTQYF.

J is TRBJ1-2 and V is TRBV6-5; D is perhaps TRBD1 (5 bases). CDR1 and CDR2 (germline): MNHEY, SVGAGI. This CDR3 is built from 15 residues. V lost 4 bases and J lost 8, with 20 bases in between. Written as DNA, the CDR3 is TGTGCCAGCAGTTCGCCGGAGGGGAGGGGTCGAGGCTACACCTTC. It encodes CASSSPEGRGRGYTF.

This chain links TRBV18 with TRBJ2-5; 11 bases match TRBD2. Unmatched junction bases numbered 5, after V lost 3 bases and J lost 5 bases. The germline gives CDR1 KGHSH, CDR2 LQKENI. This CDR3 contains 15 residues. The CDR3 protein is CASSPTSGVMETQYF. CDR3 nucleotides: TGTGCCAGCTCACCGACTAGCGGGGTCATGGAGACCCAGTACTTC.

This clone was counted ten times or more. This chain uses TRBV5-4 with TRBJ2-3; TRBD2 matches 11 bases. V was clipped by 4 bases and J by 3 bases; unmatched bases: 4. The germline V gene encodes CDR1 SGHNT and CDR2 YYREEE (reference sequence). This CDR3 has 15 residues. CDR3 DNA: TGTGCCAGCAGCGGTAGCGGGGGGGGTACAGATACGCAGTATTTT. Residues: CASSGSGGGTDTQYF.

The genes are TRBV7-9 and TRBJ2-3, with D perhaps matching TRBD1 (6 bases). Trimming cost V 7 bases and J 2 bases, with 10 bases left between them. The CDR3 has 13 residues. Looked up from germline, CDR1 is SEHNR and CDR2 is FQNEAQ (reference sequence). The CDR3 region is CASTTGNTDTQYF. The CDR3 coding sequence is TGTGCCAGCACGACAGGCAACACAGATACGCAGTATTTT.

In its sample, this clone was seen a few times. The rearrangement uses TRBV29-1 and TRBJ2-5; a weak D match, TRBD2 (6 bases). The CDR3 totals 12 residues. Trimming removed 7 bases at V and 2 bases at J, with 11 bases between. Germline lookup yields CDR1 SQVTM and CDR2 ANQGSEA. DNA for the CDR3: TGCAGCGGGCGGACTACTCAAGAGACCCAGTACTTC. As protein: CSGRTTQETQYF.

The chain joins TRBV14 to TRBJ2-7, with D perhaps TRBD2 (6 bases). Trimming removed 6 bases at V and 7 bases at J, with 16 bases between. The CDR3 covers 13 residues. Germline values: CDR1 SGHDN, CDR2 FVKESK. Written as DNA, the CDR3 is TGTGCCAGCAGTTGGGACTCCTTAGGGGAGCAGTACTTC. As protein: CASSWDSLGEQYF.